This passage covers 15 T cell receptor beta chains from one sample sequenced in a study of T cells after yellow fever vaccination. TCRdb re-analysed the 5' RACE reads in MiXCR, keeping a single row per CDR3 protein. The sample shows 150,000 to 200,000 distinct CDR3 sequences, 6% to 7.5% of them seen only once. Sequenced material: CD4+ T cells sorted from PBMCs, taken 5 days after the first yellow fever vaccination. Receptors were obtained from a man between 18 and 29 years old who received the YFV17D yellow fever vaccine.

This clonotype appeared many times. The V call is TRBV5-1, the J call TRBJ2-3; 9 bases are shared with TRBD1. CDR1 is SGHRS and CDR2 is YFSETQ in the germline V gene. The CDR3 covers 16 residues. Germline trimming cut 4 bases from V and 6 bases from J; bases unmatched to any gene: 12. The CDR3 spells CASSGGQGVTWDTQYF. The CDR3 DNA follows: TGCGCCAGCAGCGGGGGACAGGGAGTGACTTGGGATACGCAGTATTTT.

The sample holds a few counts of this clonotype. The V and J genes are TRBV4-2 and TRBJ1-2, with D maybe TRBD1 (5 bases). This CDR3 has 16 residues. CDR1 is LGHNA and CDR2 is YNFKEQ in the germline V gene. Deletions cut 0 bases from V and 2 bases from J, with 13 bases between. The CDR3 DNA reads as TGTGCCAGCAGCCAAGAGGTTCAGGGCCCGAACTATGGCTACACCTTC. It specifies CASSQEVQGPNYGYTF.

This clonotype was found a few times. The J gene is TRBJ2-5, the V gene TRBV7-2, with 9 bases that match TRBD2. The junction had 11 bases not matched to a gene; V was cut back by 5 bases and J by 1 base. CDR3 length: 17 amino acids. CDR1 is SGHTA, CDR2 FQGNSA, per germline. DNA for the CDR3: TGTGCCAGCAGCCAAGCGGGGGGACGACCCTTCCAAGAGACCCAGTACTTC. Translated, it gives CASSQAGGRPFQETQYF.

The chain uses TRBV4-3 and TRBJ2-5, with D perhaps matching TRBD1 (5 bases). V was trimmed by 4 bases and J by 3 bases, leaving 9 bases between them. The CDR3 spans 13 residues. CDR1 LGHNA and CDR2 YSLEER come from the germline V gene. CDR3 in DNA: TGCGCCAGCAGCCTGCTCAGGGAAGAGACCCAGTACTTC. Protein sequence: CASSLLREETQYF.

To note about this clonotype: A much larger clone lies one base from this, so it may be a read error. The V gene is TRBV5-1, the J gene TRBJ2-5, with TRBD1 matching over 7 bases. Germline V gene sequence: CDR1 SGHRS, CDR2 YFSETQ. The CDR3 consists of 14 residues. With V trimmed by 1 base and J by 9 bases, 9 bases remained unmatched. In DNA form, the CDR3 reads TGCGCCAGCAGCTTGACGACAGGGATGGTGGCCCAGTACTTC. It is translated as CASSLTTGMVAQYF.

V and J are TRBV29-1 and TRBJ2-3, with D uncertain. Trimming shortened V by 3 bases and J by 1 base, and 5 bases separated the two germline ends. The CDR3 is made up of 12 amino acids. Germline V lookup: CDR1 SQVTM, CDR2 ANQGSEA. Here the CDR3 reads CSVDGGTDTQYF. For the CDR3, the DNA is TGCAGCGTTGATGGGGGCACAGATACGCAGTATTTT.

This clonotype was found many times. The chain joins TRBV27 to TRBJ2-7; 8 bases fit TRBD1. The CDR3 has 14 amino acids. Germline V gene data show CDR1 as MNHEY and CDR2 as SMNVEV (reference sequence). V lost 5 bases to trimming and J lost 6 bases; unmatched junction nucleotides: 9. The CDR3 is CASSRRQGLGEQYV. DNA of the CDR3: TGTGCCAGCAGTCGCCGACAGGGGCTTGGCGAGCAGTACGTC.

J is TRBJ2-4 and V is TRBV5-1; D ambiguous. This CDR3 is 13 amino acids long. CDR1 is SGHRS, CDR2 YFSETQ, per germline. The V gene lost 4 bases and the J gene lost 12 bases, with 17 bases spanning the gap. The CDR3 sequence: CASSPQVGKTQYF. In DNA, the CDR3 is TGCGCCAGCAGCCCTCAAGTTGGGAAGACTCAGTACTTC.

For the CDR3, the DNA is TGCGCCAGCAGCCAACATGGGGGGAATCGTGGCTACACCTTC. Its protein is CASSQHGGNRGYTF. This rearrangement joins TRBV4-1 to TRBJ1-2; perhaps TRBD1 as D (5 bases). The CDR3 is 14 residues long. Between the trimmed V and J ends, which lost 2 bases and 7 bases, there was a span of 14 bases. Per the germline V gene, CDR1 is MGHRA and CDR2 is YSYEKL.

J is TRBJ1-5 and V is TRBV12-3 or TRBV12-4, with D possibly being TRBD1 (5 bases). V was shortened by 6 bases and J by 11 bases, with 14 bases between the two germline ends. CDR3 length equals 12 residues. The CDR3 DNA sequence: TGTGCCAGCAGCGACAGTATCCAGACCCAGCATTTT. It is translated as CASSDSIQTQHF.

This clonotype was seen repeatedly, ten times or more. The chain is built from TRBV6-6 and TRBJ2-7; no reliable D call. The CDR3 totals 12 residues. V shed 6 bases and J shed 2 bases, with 8 bases lying between them. Germline V CDR1 and CDR2: MNHNY, SVGAGI (reference sequence). The CDR3 protein is CASSQSPYEQYF. The CDR3, as DNA: TGTGCCAGCAGCCAAAGTCCCTACGAGCAGTACTTC.

The sample holds a few counts of this clonotype. This chain connects TRBV6-5 to TRBJ1-2, with D possibly being TRBD1 (6 bases). The germline gives CDR1 MNHEY, CDR2 SVGAGI. Trimming removed 4 bases at V and 8 bases at J, with 17 bases between. CDR3 length equals 14 residues. For the CDR3, the DNA is TGTGCCAGCAGTTTGGAAGGTCGGGGGGCCGGCTACACCTTC. Residues: CASSLEGRGAGYTF.

A few counts support this clonotype. The chain employs TRBV7-9 and TRBJ2-2, with D tentatively TRBD1 or TRBD2 (6 bases each). Germline V gives CDR1 SEHNR, CDR2 FQNEAQ (reference sequence). Trimming cost V 0 bases and J 1 base, with 12 bases left between them. The CDR3 runs to 17 residues. The CDR3 bases are TGTGCCAGCAGCTTAGCGTGGGGGGCAGAGAACACCGGGGAGCTGTTTTTT. The encoded protein is CASSLAWGAENTGELFF.

At least ten counts were recorded for this clonotype. The V call is TRBV20-1, the J call TRBJ1-5; no firm D call. V was clipped by 4 bases and J by 2 bases, with 9 bases between them. CDR1 is DFQATT and CDR2 is SNEGSKA in the germline V gene (reference sequence). The CDR3 totals 13 residues. CDR3 coding DNA: TGCAGTGCTAAGAGCGGTGGCAATCAGCCCCAGCATTTT. Translated, it gives CSAKSGGNQPQHF.

This clonotype was seen many times. The CDR3 spells CASSSQGNGYTF. CDR3 DNA sequence: TGTGCCAGCAGCAGCCAGGGTAATGGCTACACCTTC. The V call is TRBV7-2, the J call TRBJ1-2, with D possibly being TRBD1 (5 bases). V was clipped by 5 bases and J by 6 bases, with 10 bases between them. CDR3 size: 12 residues. Looked up from germline, CDR1 is SGHTA and CDR2 is FQGNSA.